The clone carrying this T cell receptor beta chain was counted ten times or more. Its antigen is unknown. This sample was taken from a study of T-cell memory formation after mild COVID-19. Points from the study as a whole: Those CD4+ clones that contracted were mainly in CM and EM (CD8+ ones in EMRA).

Trimming took 6 bases from V and 0 from J, leaving 12 bases between them. Germline V gene lookup returns CDR1 ENHRY and CDR2 SYGVKD. CDR3 length: 14 amino acids. TCRdb recomputed calls from the 5' RACE reads with MiXCR, one row per CDR3 protein. The sample records 57,000 or so distinct CDR3 sequences, about a tenth being singletons. What was sequenced was PBMCs or a T cell subset sorted from them (not recorded which). The chain couples TRBV10-3 to TRBJ2-7; D perhaps matches TRBD1 (6 bases). The clonotype comes from a man aged 18-30 years who had mild COVID-19 (a few samples of this study predate the infection). Cell type and time point are not known. CDR3 region: CAIRQGRDSYEQYF. The CDR3, as DNA: TGTGCCATCAGACAGGGACGGGACTCCTACGAGCAGTACTTC.